This entry lists 29 T cell receptor beta chains sequenced from one sample in a study of blood T cell repertoires in COVID-19. Produced via immunoSEQ multiplex PCR; TCRdb's table is partial and in-frame only. The sample has around 180,000 clones, roughly nine tenths seen once. Sequenced sample: peripheral blood. Receptors were obtained from a man aged 65-85 years with active or convalescent COVID-19.

The V and J genes are TRBV28 and TRBJ2-2; maybe TRBD2 (6 bases). With 4 bases removed from V and 2 bases from J, the gap between germline ends came to 14 bases. This CDR3 region has 16 residues. Per germline, CDR1 MDHEN and CDR2 SYDVKM. CDR3 sequence reads: CASSSLRDFNTGELFF. In DNA, the CDR3 is TGTGCCAGCAGTTCTCTAAGGGACTTCAACACCGGGGAGCTGTTTTTT.

The V and J genes are TRBV7-8 and TRBJ1-1; possible D gene TRBD1, 6 bases. The CDR3 spans 16 residues. Germline V CDR1 and CDR2: SGHVS, FQNEAQ. Trimming pared 1 base from V and 3 bases from J, leaving 15 bases between. The CDR3 loop is CASSLVERGADTEAFF. The DNA for the CDR3 is TGTGCCAGCAGCTTAGTAGAGCGGGGGGCGGACACTGAAGCTTTCTTT.

V gene TRBV19 combines with J gene TRBJ1-1; D gene unclear. V was cut by 4 bases and J by 0 bases, with 21 bases left in between. CDR1 is LNHDA and CDR2 is SQIVND in the germline V gene (reference sequence). The CDR3 is 18 residues long. CDR3 DNA sequence: TGTGCCAGTAGTAGACCGTCGAAAGGCTTCGACATGAACACTGAAGCTTTCTTT. Protein: CASSRPSKGFDMNTEAFF.

This clone appeared a single time. The chain uses TRBV9 and TRBJ2-2; TRBD2 is a possible D gene (6 bases). Germline lookup yields CDR1 SGDLS and CDR2 YYNGEE. The V and J ends lost 4 bases and 7 bases respectively, with 17 bases between them. The CDR3 runs 15 residues. The CDR3 sequence: CASSSISSSVGELFF. The CDR3, as DNA: TGTGCCAGCAGCTCGATCTCGTCTAGCGTCGGGGAGCTGTTTTTT.

The CDR3 nucleotides are TGCGCCAGCAGCTTGGACGGGAGGAACACTGAAGCTTTCTTT. This codes for CASSLDGRNTEAFF. The genes are TRBV5-1 and TRBJ1-1; D gene ambiguous. This CDR3 has 14 residues. Between the trimmed V and J ends, which lost 0 bases and 1 base, there was a span of 7 bases. The germline V gene has CDR1 SGHRS and CDR2 YFSETQ.

This clone appeared a single time. This rearrangement joins TRBV7-6 to TRBJ2-3; D call uncertain. Germline lookup yields CDR1 SGHVS and CDR2 FNYEAQ. This CDR3 is 14 amino acids long. The V gene lost 2 bases and the J gene lost 0 bases, with 6 bases spanning the gap. This chain's CDR3 is CASSLPPSTDTQYF. The CDR3 DNA reads as TGTGCCAGCAGCTTACCCCCTAGCACAGATACGCAGTATTTT.

The chain is built from TRBV18 and TRBJ1-5, with no clear D. The CDR3 consists of 14 residues. The V gene's germline CDR1 is KGHSH and CDR2 LQKENI. Trimming stripped 6 bases from V and 1 base from J, with 10 bases between. In DNA form, the CDR3 reads TGTGCCAGCTCGTCTGGCGGGAGCAATCAGCCCCAGCATTTT. Translating gives CASSSGGSNQPQHF.

The chain employs TRBV11-2 and TRBJ1-5; TRBD1 matches 7 bases. Per germline, CDR1 SGHAT and CDR2 FQNNGV. The CDR3 length is 15 residues. Trimming cost V 5 bases and J 2 bases; bases outside gene matches: 6. In DNA, the CDR3 is TGTGCCAGCAGCCCCAGGGGGAACGGCAATCAGCCCCAGCATTTT. It codes for CASSPRGNGNQPQHF.

In its sample, this clone was seen a few times. The chain employs TRBV24-1 and TRBJ1-5, with D unclear. Trimming cost V 5 bases and J 3 bases, with 7 bases left between them. Germline CDR1 and CDR2: KGHDR and SFDVKD. The CDR3 is 13 residues long. The CDR3 region has the DNA TGTGCCACCAGTGGTGGCCTCAATCAGCCCCAGCATTTT. Amino acid sequence: CATSGGLNQPQHF.

This clone was recorded once. CDR3: CASKPPGYTGELFF. CDR3 in DNA: TGTGCCAGCAAACCTCCGGGGTACACCGGGGAGCTGTTTTTT. The chain combines TRBV27 with TRBJ2-2, with a possible D match to TRBD2 (5 bases). Germline V CDR1 and CDR2: MNHEY, SMNVEV (reference sequence). Trimming removed 7 bases at V and 3 bases at J, with 12 bases between. The CDR3 loop spans 14 amino acids.

J is TRBJ1-4 and V is TRBV4-1; D uncertain. The germline V gene encodes CDR1 MGHRA and CDR2 YSYEKL. This CDR3 has 13 amino acids. The V and J ends lost 1 base and 6 bases respectively, with 6 bases between them. Here the CDR3 DNA reads TGCGCCAGCAGCCAAGGGGCAGATGAAAAACTGTTTTTT. Translation: CASSQGADEKLFF.

V is TRBV18 and J is TRBJ1-3, with 7 bases fitting TRBD1. The germline CDR1 and CDR2 sequences are KGHSH and LQKENI. J lost 1 base, V lost 3 bases, and 6 bases had no gene match. This CDR3 has 16 amino acids. This CDR3 is CASSPHPGQSGNTIYF. CDR3 sequence (DNA): TGTGCCAGCTCACCCCACCCGGGACAGTCTGGAAACACCATATATTTT.

V gene TRBV18 combines with J gene TRBJ2-5; TRBD1 might be the D (6 bases). Germline-derived CDR1 and CDR2 are KGHSH and LQKENI. V was shortened by 0 bases and J by 6 bases, with 17 bases between the two germline ends. This CDR3 is built from 16 residues. CDR3: CASSPPESGVGKTQYF. The CDR3 DNA reads TGTGCCAGCTCACCACCTGAATCAGGGGTGGGAAAGACCCAGTACTTC.

The V gene is TRBV7-6, the J gene TRBJ2-2; 8 nucleotides agree with TRBD1. The CDR3 runs to 16 residues. J lost 6 bases, V lost 5 bases, and 11 bases had no gene match. Germline V gene lookup returns CDR1 SGHVS and CDR2 FNYEAQ. CDR3: CASSQGPGQVAGELFF. CDR3 in DNA: TGTGCCAGCAGCCAGGGGCCGGGACAGGTTGCCGGGGAGCTGTTTTTT.

The chain uses TRBV5-1 and TRBJ1-2; 12 bases agree with TRBD1. From germline, CDR1 is SGHRS and CDR2 YFSETQ. This CDR3 region has 18 residues. Losses at the gene ends were 0 bases for V and 1 base for J; bases not matched to a gene: 7. The CDR3 region is CASSLAGTGGGSNYGYTF. CDR3 DNA: TGCGCCAGCAGCTTGGCCGGGACAGGGGGCGGGAGTAACTATGGCTACACCTTC.

The CDR3: CASSDPPDGGYTEAFF. The CDR3, as DNA: TGTGCCAGCAGCGATCCACCGGACGGGGGGTACACTGAAGCTTTCTTT. The genes are TRBV5-4 and TRBJ1-1; possible D gene TRBD1, 5 bases. The germline V gene encodes CDR1 SGHNT and CDR2 YYREEE (reference sequence). This CDR3 contains 16 residues. V lost 4 bases to trimming and J lost 3 bases, with 19 bases between them. The complete variable domain, with remaining parts taken from reference TRBV5-4 and TRBJ1-1, reads ETGVTQSPTHLIKTRGQQVTLRCSSQSGHNTVSWYQQALGQGPQFIFQYYREEENGRGNFPPRFSGLQFPNYSSELNVNALELDDSALYLCASSDPPDGGYTEAFFGQGTRLTVV.

The V gene is TRBV28, the J gene TRBJ1-2; D might be TRBD1 (6 bases). Germline CDR1 and CDR2: MDHEN and SYDVKM. Deletions cut 5 bases from V and 8 bases from J, with 15 bases between. The CDR3 is made up of 13 amino acids. CDR3 nucleotides: TGTGCCAGCAGTCCCCGACAGGTCTGGGGCTACACCTTC. Amino acid sequence: CASSPRQVWGYTF.

This chain joins TRBV19 and TRBJ1-1, with D possibly being TRBD1 (6 bases). The germline V gene encodes CDR1 LNHDA and CDR2 SQIVND (reference sequence). The CDR3 loop spans 14 amino acids. The ends were cut back, 4 bases at V and 1 base at J, with 10 bases in the middle. The CDR3 here is CASSNGQPNTEAFF. CDR3 in DNA: TGTGCCAGTAGTAATGGACAGCCGAACACTGAAGCTTTCTTT.

The rearrangement links TRBV7-2 to TRBJ1-2; the D gene is possibly TRBD1 (5 bases). The CDR3 is 17 amino acids. The germline gives CDR1 SGHTA, CDR2 FQGNSA. Deletions cut 10 bases from V and 0 bases from J, with 24 bases between. The CDR3 region is CATNRQPGIQANYGYTF. The CDR3 DNA follows: TGTGCCACAAACCGACAGCCAGGGATTCAAGCTAACTATGGCTACACCTTC.

The chain is built from TRBV19 and TRBJ2-2, with 8 positions matching TRBD1. V was pared by 6 bases and J by 1 base, with 7 bases of the junction left unmatched. Germline V gene sequence: CDR1 LNHDA, CDR2 SQIVND (reference sequence). The CDR3 has 16 residues. CDR3 sequence: CASRAQTGENTGELFF. The CDR3 DNA is TGTGCCAGTAGGGCTCAGACAGGGGAGAACACCGGGGAGCTGTTTTTT.

The chain uses TRBV18 and TRBJ1-3; a possible D gene is TRBD1 (5 bases). The germline gives CDR1 KGHSH, CDR2 LQKENI. With 3 bases removed from V and 2 bases from J, the gap between germline ends came to 11 bases. This CDR3 is 15 amino acids long. This chain's CDR3 is CASSPQEGAGNTIYF. The CDR3 DNA reads as TGTGCCAGCTCACCTCAGGAAGGGGCTGGAAACACCATATATTTT.

The chain is built from TRBV7-2 and TRBJ1-4; weak D call: TRBD1 (5 bases). CDR1 and CDR2 from the germline V gene are SGHTA and FQGNSA. Deletions cut 1 base from V and 7 bases from J, with 16 bases between. The CDR3 contains 16 residues. CDR3 protein: CASSLVPRGWGEKLFF. The CDR3 DNA sequence: TGTGCCAGCAGCTTAGTCCCCCGGGGGTGGGGTGAAAAACTGTTTTTT.

The chain is built from TRBV12-5 and TRBJ2-1; 10 bases fit TRBD2. Germline V gene lookup returns CDR1 LGHNT and CDR2 FRNRAP. V dropped 4 bases and J dropped 5; count of bases not matched to a gene: 5. The CDR3 runs to 15 residues. CDR3 bases: TGTGCTAGTGGTTCCCAACTAGCGGGAAACAATGAGCAGTTCTTC. This gives the protein CASGSQLAGNNEQFF. Full variable domain (outside the CDR3, taken from reference TRBV12-5 and TRBJ2-1): DARVTQTPRHKVTEMGQEVTMRCQPILGHNTVFWYRQTMMQGLELLAYFRNRAPLDDSGMPKDRFSAEMPDATLATLKIQPSEPRDSAVYFCASGSQLAGNNEQFFGPGTRLTVL.

The chain links TRBV4-3 to TRBJ1-5; no clear D. V lost 4 bases and J lost 0, with 10 bases in between. The CDR3 covers 15 residues. Germline CDR1 LGHNA, CDR2 YSLEER. CDR3 in amino acids: CASSRGRYSNQPQHF. CDR3 DNA: TGCGCCAGCAGCCGAGGTAGATATAGCAATCAGCCCCAGCATTTT.

The chain has TRBV11-2 and TRBJ2-1; TRBD2 matches at 10 bases. The V gene's germline CDR1 is SGHAT and CDR2 FQNNGV. V gave up 5 bases and J gave up 8 bases; unmatched junction bases: 9. The CDR3 has 15 residues. CDR3 DNA: TGTGCCAGCAGCCAGGGACTAGCGAGATACGATGAGCAGTTCTTC. This encodes CASSQGLARYDEQFF.

The chain links TRBV6-2 or TRBV6-3 to TRBJ1-5; D is perhaps TRBD1 (6 bases). CDR3 length: 13 residues. V lost 5 bases and J 7 bases, leaving 12 bases between the germline ends. CDR1 MNHEY and CDR2 SVGEGT come from the germline V gene. CDR3 residues: CASSRQAEQPQHF. In DNA form, the CDR3 reads TGTGCCAGCAGTCGACAGGCTGAGCAGCCCCAGCATTTT.

The CDR3 protein is CASSSNQGAGGYTF. The CDR3 nucleotides read TGTGCCAGCAGCTCAAACCAGGGGGCGGGAGGCTACACCTTC. The chain uses TRBV7-9 and TRBJ1-2, with TRBD1 matching over 8 bases. The CDR3 totals 14 residues. CDR1 and CDR2 from the germline V gene are SEHNR and FQNEAQ (reference sequence). V dropped 4 bases and J dropped 8; count of bases not matched to a gene: 9. Drawing the rest from reference TRBV7-9 and TRBJ1-2, the complete variable domain is DTGVSQNPRHKITKRGQNVTFRCDPISEHNRLYWYRQTLGQGPEFLTYFQNEAQLEKSRLLSDRFSAERPKGSFSTLEIQRTEQGDSAMYLCASSSNQGAGGYTFGSGTRLTVV.

The rearrangement uses TRBV6-6 and TRBJ1-4; 7 positions match TRBD1. Trimming cost V 5 bases and J 5 bases; bases outside gene matches: 17. CDR1 is MNHNY, CDR2 SVGAGI, per germline (reference sequence). This CDR3 comprises 18 residues. CDR3 in DNA: TGTGCCAGCAGTCATTTCAGCGATCCCGGGACAGCAAATGAAAAACTGTTTTTT. Residues: CASSHFSDPGTANEKLFF.

This clone has more than one count but fewer than ten. The rearrangement joins TRBV11-3 to TRBJ2-3; 9 nucleotides agree with TRBD1. Germline V gene lookup returns CDR1 SGHNT and CDR2 YENEEA. Trimming at V came to 2 bases and at J to 5 bases, leaving 2 bases not matched to a gene. The CDR3 has 14 residues. For the CDR3, the DNA is TGTGCCAGCAGCTTACACAGGGGGCAAGATACGCAGTATTTT. As protein: CASSLHRGQDTQYF.